The T cell receptor beta chain under discussion was sequenced for a study of OX40 agonist ivuxolimab in advanced cancers. Study-level background: Enrolled patients in dose escalation had cancers that were hepatocellular carcinoma, melanoma, renal cell or head and neck cancer.

TCRdb's table, derived via immunoSEQ multiplex PCR, lists solely in-frame clones and lacks some. Of 20,000 to 25,000 clones listed, about 88% are singletons. In germline, CDR1 is LGHNA, CDR2 YSLEER. V gave up 1 base and J gave up 6 bases; unmatched junction bases: 15. This CDR3 has 19 residues. The V and J genes are TRBV4-3 and TRBJ2-1, with 10 bases aligning to TRBD2. This receptor was obtained from an adult with an advanced solid tumor such as melanoma, head and neck, liver or kidney cancer. This sample comprised CD4+ or CD8+ T cells sorted from blood, obtained in a trial of the OX40 agonist ivuxolimab. The CDR3 DNA follows: TGCGCCAGCAGCCAAGTAGATATAAGCGGGAGGGTTGGAGGCAATGAGCAGTTCTTC. Protein product: CASSQVDISGRVGGNEQFF.